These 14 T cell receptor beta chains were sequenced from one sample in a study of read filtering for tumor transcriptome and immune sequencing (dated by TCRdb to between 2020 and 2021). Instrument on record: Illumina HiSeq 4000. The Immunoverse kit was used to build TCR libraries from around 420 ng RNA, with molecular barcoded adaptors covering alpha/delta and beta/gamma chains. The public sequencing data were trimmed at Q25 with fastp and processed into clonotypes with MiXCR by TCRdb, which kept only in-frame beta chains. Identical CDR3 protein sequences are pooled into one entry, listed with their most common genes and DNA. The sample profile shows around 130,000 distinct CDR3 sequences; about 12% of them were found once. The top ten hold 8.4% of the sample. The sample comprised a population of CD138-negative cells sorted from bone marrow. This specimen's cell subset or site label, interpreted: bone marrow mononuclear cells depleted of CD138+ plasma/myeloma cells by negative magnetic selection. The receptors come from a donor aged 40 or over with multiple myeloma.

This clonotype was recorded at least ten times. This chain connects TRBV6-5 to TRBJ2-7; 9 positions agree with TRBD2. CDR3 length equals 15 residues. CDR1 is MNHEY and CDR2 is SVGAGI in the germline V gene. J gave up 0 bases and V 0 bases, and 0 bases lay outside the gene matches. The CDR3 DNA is TGTGCCAGCAGTTACTCTAGCGGGAGCTCCTACGAGCAGTACTTC. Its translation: CASSYSSGSSYEQYF.

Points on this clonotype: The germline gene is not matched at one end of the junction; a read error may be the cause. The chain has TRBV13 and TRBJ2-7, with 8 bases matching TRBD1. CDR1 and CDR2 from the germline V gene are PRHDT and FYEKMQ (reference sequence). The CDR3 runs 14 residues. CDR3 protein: CAGSLVGTGYEQYF. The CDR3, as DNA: TGTGCCGGCAGCTTAGTAGGGACAGGCTACGAGCAGTACTTC.

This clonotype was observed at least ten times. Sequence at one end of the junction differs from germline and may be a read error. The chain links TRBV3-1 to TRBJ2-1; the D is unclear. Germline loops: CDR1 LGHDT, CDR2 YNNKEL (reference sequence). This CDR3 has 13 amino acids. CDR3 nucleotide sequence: TGTGCCAGCAGCCTCGCCTCCTGCAATGAGCAGTTCTTC. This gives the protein CASSLASCNEQFF.

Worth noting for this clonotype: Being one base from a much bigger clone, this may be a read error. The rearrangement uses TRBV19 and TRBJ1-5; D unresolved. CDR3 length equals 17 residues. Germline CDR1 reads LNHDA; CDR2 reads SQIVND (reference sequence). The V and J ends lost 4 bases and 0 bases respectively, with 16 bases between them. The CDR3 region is CASSTPRGGNSNQPQHF. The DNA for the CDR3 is TGTGCCAGTAGTACCCCTAGAGGAGGGAATAGCAATCAGCCCCAGCATTTT.

CDR3 protein: CASSQGDRGYEQYF. CDR3 DNA: TGTGCCAGCAGCCAAGGGGACAGGGGCTACGAGCAGTACTTC. This rearrangement joins TRBV4-2 to TRBJ2-7, with 10 bases identical to TRBD1. CDR1 is LGHNA and CDR2 is YNFKEQ in the germline V gene. V shed 1 base, J shed 3 bases, and the junction held 0 bases outside the gene matches. This CDR3 comprises 14 residues.

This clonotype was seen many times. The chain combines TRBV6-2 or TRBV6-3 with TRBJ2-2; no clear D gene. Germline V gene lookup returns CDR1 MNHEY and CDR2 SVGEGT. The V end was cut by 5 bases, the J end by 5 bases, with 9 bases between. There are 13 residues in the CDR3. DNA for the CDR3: TGTGCCAGCAGTGGGTTGAGGACCGGGGAGCTGTTTTTT. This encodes CASSGLRTGELFF.

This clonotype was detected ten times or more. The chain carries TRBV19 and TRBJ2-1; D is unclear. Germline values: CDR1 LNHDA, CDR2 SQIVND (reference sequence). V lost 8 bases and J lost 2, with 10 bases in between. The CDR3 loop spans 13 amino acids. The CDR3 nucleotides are TGTGCCAGTGGTTTAGTCCCCTACAATGAGCAGTTCTTC. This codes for CASGLVPYNEQFF.

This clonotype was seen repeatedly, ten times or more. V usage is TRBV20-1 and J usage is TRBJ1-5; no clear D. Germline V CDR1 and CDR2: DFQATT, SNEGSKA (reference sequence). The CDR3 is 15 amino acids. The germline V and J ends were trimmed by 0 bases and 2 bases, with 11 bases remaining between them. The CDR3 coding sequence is TGCAGTGCTAGAGAAGCCGGCCGCCGCAATCAGCCCCAGCATTTT. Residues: CSAREAGRRNQPQHF.

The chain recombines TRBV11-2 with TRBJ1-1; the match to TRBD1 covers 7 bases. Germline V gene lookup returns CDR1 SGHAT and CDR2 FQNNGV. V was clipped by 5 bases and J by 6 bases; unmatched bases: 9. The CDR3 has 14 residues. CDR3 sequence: CASSLTGVFAEAFF. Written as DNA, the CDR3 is TGTGCCAGCAGCCTAACAGGGGTGTTCGCTGAAGCTTTCTTT.

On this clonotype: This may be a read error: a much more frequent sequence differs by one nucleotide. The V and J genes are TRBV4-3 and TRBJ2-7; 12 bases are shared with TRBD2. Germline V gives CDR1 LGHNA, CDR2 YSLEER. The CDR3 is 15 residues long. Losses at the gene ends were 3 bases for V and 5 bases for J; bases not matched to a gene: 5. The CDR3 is CASSHGLAGNNEQYF. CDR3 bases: TGCGCCAGCAGCCACGGACTAGCGGGAAATAACGAGCAGTACTTC.

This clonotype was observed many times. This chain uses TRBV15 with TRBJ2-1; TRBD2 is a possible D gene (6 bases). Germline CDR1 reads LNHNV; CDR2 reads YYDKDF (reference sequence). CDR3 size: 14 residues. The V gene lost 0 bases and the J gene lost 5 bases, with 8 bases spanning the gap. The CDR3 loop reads CATSREAGHNEQFF. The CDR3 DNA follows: TGTGCCACCAGCAGAGAGGCGGGGCACAATGAGCAGTTCTTC.

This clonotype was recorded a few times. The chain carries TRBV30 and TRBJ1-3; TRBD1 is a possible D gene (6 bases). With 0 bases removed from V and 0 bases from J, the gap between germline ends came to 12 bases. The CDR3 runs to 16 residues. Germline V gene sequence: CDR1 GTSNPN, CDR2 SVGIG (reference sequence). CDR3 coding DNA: TGTGCCTGGAGTGTACCCAACAGGGCCTCTGGAAACACCATATATTTT. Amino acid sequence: CAWSVPNRASGNTIYF.

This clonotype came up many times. DNA for the CDR3: TGTGCCAGCAGCAAAGGACTAGCGGGAGTTACAGATACGCAGTATTTT. Its translation: CASSKGLAGVTDTQYF. The rearrangement uses TRBV7-2 and TRBJ2-3, with 13 bases that match TRBD2. Germline V CDR1 and CDR2: SGHTA, FQGNSA. The V segment lost 5 bases and the J segment 3 bases; nucleotides outside the gene matches: 5. This CDR3 has 16 amino acids.

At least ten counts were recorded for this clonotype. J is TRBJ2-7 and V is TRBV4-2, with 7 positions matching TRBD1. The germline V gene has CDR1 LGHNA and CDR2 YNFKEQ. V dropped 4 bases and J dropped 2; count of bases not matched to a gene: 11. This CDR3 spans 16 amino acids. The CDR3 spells CASSLSTGQSPYEQYF. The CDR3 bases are TGTGCCAGCAGCCTCTCGACGGGACAGAGTCCCTACGAGCAGTACTTC.